This T cell receptor beta chain appears in the sequencing data of a study of T-cell reconstitution after alpha-beta-depleted transplantation in children. Between the trimmed V and J ends, which lost 5 bases and 0 bases, there was a span of 11 bases. The CDR3 runs 13 residues. Germline lookup yields CDR1 DFQATT and CDR2 SNEGSKA (reference sequence). With respect to this clonotype: A read error is likely, as this CDR3 ends without the conserved phenylalanine or tryptophan.

A TCRbeta library incorporating unique molecular identifiers was prepared. TCRdb passed the PCR reads through MiXCR, listing each CDR3 protein once. Here the sample spans over 550,000 distinct CDR3 sequences, 8% to 11% being singletons. The specimen comprised PBMCs from the stem cell graft donor, sampled from the stem cell graft. The V gene is TRBV20-1, the J gene TRBJ2-7; D is undetermined. This clonotype was sampled from a human donor who donated a stem cell graft to a child with acute myeloid leukemia. The CDR3: CSAQSGDSYEQYS. CDR3 nucleotide sequence: TGCAGTGCTCAATCAGGCGACTCCTACGAGCAGTACTCC.